The 16 T cell receptor beta chains given below trace back to one sample, sequenced in a study of T cells in Graves' hyperthyroidism and ophthalmopathy. The TCR beta CDR3 regions underwent amplification using RNA transcripts as the source. Carried out on the TCR CDR3, a first-round RT-PCR used the HTBI primer set. TCRdb processed the multiplex PCR reads anew with MiXCR; each CDR3 protein has one entry. Of a few hundred thousand distinct CDR3 sequences in the sample, 15% to 20% are singletons; the top ten hold 25% to 30%. Material for sequencing was blood. The receptors derive from a woman in her thirties with Graves' ophthalmopathy.

This clonotype was seen at least ten times. This chain connects TRBV14 to TRBJ1-1; D possibly corresponds to TRBD1 (5 bases). Germline CDR1 SGHDN, CDR2 FVKESK. Trimming left V 1 base short and J 5 bases short, with 14 bases between. The CDR3 is made up of 15 amino acids. CDR3 region: CASSQVRGAGTEAFF. CDR3 nucleotides: TGTGCCAGCAGCCAAGTACGGGGCGCCGGTACTGAAGCTTTCTTT.

There are a few counts of this clonotype. The gene calls are TRBV7-2 and TRBJ2-2; maybe TRBD2 (6 bases). V lost 7 bases and J lost 3, with 15 bases in between. The CDR3 extends over 15 amino acids. Germline loops: CDR1 SGHTA, CDR2 FQGNSA. The CDR3 region has the DNA TGTGCCAGCAATGGGCGGAGGGATTACACCGGGGAGCTGTTTTTT. Amino acids: CASNGRRDYTGELFF. The entire variable domain, with the rest obtained from reference TRBV7-2 and TRBJ2-2, is as follows: GAGVSQSPSNKVTEKGKDVELRCDPISGHTALYWYRQSLGQGLEFLIYFQGNSAPDKSGLPSDRFSAERTGGSVSTLTIQRTQQEDSAVYLCASNGRRDYTGELFFGEGSRLTVL.

This clonotype was counted many times. The V call is TRBV12-3 or TRBV12-4, the J call TRBJ2-5; TRBD2 matches 9 bases. The CDR3 length is 14 residues. With 7 bases clipped from V and 0 bases from J, the junction kept 3 bases outside the gene matches. The CDR3 region has the DNA TGTGCCAGCAAGCAGCGGGAGGACCAAGAGACCCAGTACTTC. This translates into CASKQREDQETQYF.

The V call is TRBV6-1, the J call TRBJ2-3; D not resolved. The CDR3 contains 16 residues. Trimming left V 7 bases short and J 5 bases short, with 22 bases between. CDR1 and CDR2 from the germline V gene are MNHNS and SASEGT. CDR3 sequence (DNA): TGTGCCAGCACCCCTCGGGCACCTAGTAGGCAAGATACGCAGTATTTT. Translated: CASTPRAPSRQDTQYF.

V and J are TRBV6-6 and TRBJ2-2; 7 bases map to TRBD2. From germline, CDR1 is MNHNY and CDR2 SVGAGI (reference sequence). The CDR3 has 15 residues. With V trimmed by 0 bases and J by 8 bases, 6 bases remained unmatched. The CDR3 region is CASSYSTSMSGELFF. DNA for the CDR3: TGTGCCAGCAGTTACTCGACTAGCATGAGTGGGGAGCTGTTTTTT.

This clonotype has more than one count but fewer than ten. An end of the junction does not agree with germline; a read error may underlie this. The chain employs TRBV19 and TRBJ1-1; no definite D call. Germline V CDR1 and CDR2: LNHDA, SQIVND (reference sequence). This CDR3 has 11 amino acids. The CDR3 DNA reads as TGTGCCAGTAGTTTAGACGGTGAAGCTTTCTTT. Translating gives CASSLDGEAFF.

The J gene is TRBJ2-7, the V gene TRBV14; D possibly corresponds to TRBD2 (5 bases). V lost 4 bases and J 5 bases, leaving 9 bases between the germline ends. CDR3 length: 12 amino acids. CDR1 and CDR2 (germline): SGHDN, FVKESK. The CDR3, as DNA: TGTGCCAGCAGCCGTCGGGGTCACGAGCAGTACTTC. It specifies CASSRRGHEQYF.

This clonotype was seen more than once but under ten times. The chain is built from TRBV20-1 and TRBJ1-4; the D gene is possibly TRBD1 (6 bases). Per germline, CDR1 DFQATT and CDR2 SNEGSKA (reference sequence). Trimming left V 3 bases short and J 3 bases short, with 14 bases between. The CDR3 totals 15 residues. CDR3 coding DNA: TGCAGTGCTAGGGCCATACAGGGACCTAATGAAAAACTGTTTTTT. Amino acid sequence: CSARAIQGPNEKLFF.

This clonotype was detected a few times. The chain couples TRBV4-2 to TRBJ2-3; 8 positions agree with TRBD2. The germline gives CDR1 LGHNA, CDR2 YNFKEQ. This CDR3 comprises 17 residues. V lost 0 bases, J lost 2 bases, and 7 bases stayed unmatched. The CDR3 spells CASSQDRRGGPTDTQYF. In nucleotides, the CDR3 is TGTGCCAGCAGCCAAGATCGCCGGGGGGGTCCCACAGATACGCAGTATTTT.

In its sample, this clonotype was seen many times. The chain has TRBV12-3 or TRBV12-4 and TRBJ1-2; tentatively, D is TRBD1 (6 bases). Trimming took 3 bases from V and 6 from J, leaving 11 bases between them. The CDR3 is 13 amino acids. CDR3 protein: CASSLSGADGYTF. In DNA form, the CDR3 reads TGTGCCAGCAGTTTGTCAGGGGCGGATGGCTACACCTTC.

In this sample, this clonotype turned up many times. This chain links TRBV12-3 or TRBV12-4 with TRBJ1-4; a possible D gene is TRBD1 (6 bases). The V end was cut by 2 bases, the J end by 4 bases, with 8 bases between. The CDR3 is 14 residues long. The CDR3 DNA reads TGTGCCAGCAGTTTAAGACAGGTTAATGAAAAACTGTTTTTT. Protein sequence: CASSLRQVNEKLFF.

The chain recombines TRBV20-1 with TRBJ1-6; TRBD1 aligns across 8 bases. There are 13 residues in the CDR3. From germline, CDR1 is DFQATT and CDR2 SNEGSKA (reference sequence). Germline trimming cut 1 base from V and 9 bases from J; bases unmatched to any gene: 2. The CDR3 protein is CSARVTGGSPLHF. CDR3 sequence (DNA): TGCAGTGCTAGAGTTACAGGGGGTTCACCCCTCCACTTT.

This clonotype was recorded at least ten times. One end of the junction fails to match germline, which may point to a read error. V is TRBV7-2 and J is TRBJ2-3, with D tentatively TRBD1 or TRBD2 (5 bases each). Per the germline V gene, CDR1 is SGHTA and CDR2 is FQGNSA. CDR3 length: 12 amino acids. This chain's CDR3 is CANSPWGDTQYF. The CDR3, as DNA: TGTGCCAACAGCCCCTGGGGGGATACGCAGTATTTT.

This chain uses TRBV7-3 with TRBJ2-2; TRBD2 agrees at 7 bases. This CDR3 is built from 16 residues. Trimming took 5 bases from V and 6 from J; bases not matched to a gene: 12. The germline V gene has CDR1 SGHTA and CDR2 FQGTGA. The CDR3 region is CASSNAGAQGSGELFF. CDR3 bases: TGTGCCAGCAGCAACGCGGGAGCCCAGGGTTCCGGGGAGCTGTTTTTT.

The chain employs TRBV28 and TRBJ2-3; D possibly corresponds to TRBD2 (6 bases). The CDR3 spans 15 residues. Germline loops: CDR1 MDHEN, CDR2 SYDVKM. Deletions cut 8 bases from V and 4 bases from J, with 19 bases between. CDR3 DNA: TGTGCCAGCCCTCCTCCGGGACTGGTACCAGATACGCAGTATTTT. Translation: CASPPPGLVPDTQYF.

This clonotype has a count of ten or more. V and J are TRBV3-1 and TRBJ1-2, with D possibly being TRBD1 (5 bases). Germline-derived CDR1 and CDR2 are LGHDT and YNNKEL (reference sequence). The V end lost 7 bases, the J end lost 13 bases, and 16 bases lay between the germline ends. The CDR3 runs 11 residues. CDR3 sequence (DNA): TGTGCCAGCATTCGGGACGGGCAGGTCACCTTC. Translated, it gives CASIRDGQVTF. The full variable domain, completed using reference TRBV3-1 and TRBJ1-2, is DTAVSQTPKYLVTQMGNDKSIKCEQNLGHDTMYWYKQDSKKFLKIMFSYNNKELIINETVPNRFSPKSPDKAHLNLHINSLELGDSAVYFCASIRDGQVTFGSGTRLTVV.